One sample yielded the 15 T cell receptor beta chains listed below, sequenced in a study of shared clonotypes between healthy human individuals (TCRdb year 2020). Preparation of the library involved the immunoSEQ multiplex PCR assay. The source is immuneACCESS, and TCRdb retained only in-frame sequences with V and J called. Part of the clones is not carried over; for the studies checked, unresolved V genes explain less than half of this, and the remainder is unexplained. Across this sample there are 950,000 to 1,200,000 clones, with around 77% seen only once. The ten largest account for almost 0.9% of the sample. The specimen sequenced was memory CD4+ T cells from PBMCs. In the paper's terms, the cell subset or site label means: CD45RA-negative fraction. Every receptor here comes from a man aged 18 to 30 in good health. Some clones in this sample may be carry-over from other donors' samples.

As for this clone: One end of the junction is discordant with germline, which a read error may explain. The chain couples TRBV5-1 to TRBJ2-1; D gene uncertain. The CDR3 contains 12 residues. CDR1 and CDR2 (germline): SGHRS, YFSETQ. CDR3 sequence reads: CASNLMGDEQFF. The CDR3 DNA sequence: TGCGCCAGCAACTTGATGGGTGATGAGCAGTTCTTC.

This chain joins TRBV9 and TRBJ2-5, with TRBD2 matching over 8 bases. The V gene end was trimmed by 2 bases and the J gene end by 5 bases; junction bases not matched to a gene: 11. This CDR3 has 16 residues. Germline values: CDR1 SGDLS, CDR2 YYNGEE. The CDR3 nucleotides read TGTGCCAGCAGCGTCGCGGGGGGCGTAGGTGGGGAGACCCAGTACTTC. Residues: CASSVAGGVGGETQYF.

This clone appeared a single time. The rearrangement links TRBV6-5 to TRBJ1-3; D is undetermined. This CDR3 spans 16 amino acids. Germline values: CDR1 MNHEY, CDR2 SVGAGI. Trimming cost V 2 bases and J 0 bases, with 11 bases left between them. The CDR3 reads CASSYSRMSSGNTIYF. CDR3 in DNA: TGTGCCAGCAGTTACAGTCGGATGAGCTCTGGAAACACCATATATTTT.

J is TRBJ2-5 and V is TRBV7-2; TRBD2 might be the D (6 bases). Per the germline V gene, CDR1 is SGHTA and CDR2 is FQGNSA. Trimming took 4 bases from V and 5 from J, leaving 17 bases between them. This CDR3 has 15 amino acids. CDR3 DNA: TGTGCCAGCAGCTGGAATATGGGAGGAGGGGAGACCCAGTACTTC. Its protein product is CASSWNMGGGETQYF.

In DNA, the CDR3 is TGTGCCAGCAGACCTACCGGGCTGGAGGGGACTGAAGCTTTCTTT. Translating it yields CASRPTGLEGTEAFF. J is TRBJ1-1 and V is TRBV6-6; D might be TRBD1 (5 bases). This CDR3 is 15 amino acids long. CDR1 and CDR2 (germline): MNHNY, SVGAGI (reference sequence). With 6 bases removed from V and 5 bases from J, the gap between germline ends came to 19 bases.

The V gene is TRBV6-1, the J gene TRBJ2-6; the D gene could be TRBD1 or TRBD2 (5 bases each). Deletions cut 3 bases from V and 0 bases from J, with 21 bases between. The germline V gene encodes CDR1 MNHNS and CDR2 SASEGT. The CDR3 is made up of 20 amino acids. CDR3 in DNA: TGTGCCAGCAGTGAGAGATTCCGGGGCCCATATGTCTCTGGGGCCAACGTCCTGACTTTC. Translating it yields CASSERFRGPYVSGANVLTF.

Comment on this clone: The sample carries other DNA sequences with the same CDR3. J is TRBJ2-7 and V is TRBV7-2; a weak D match, TRBD2 (6 bases). Germline-derived CDR1 and CDR2 are SGHTA and FQGNSA. Trimming stripped 2 bases from V and 2 bases from J, with 10 bases between. The CDR3 is 14 residues long. The CDR3: CASSLSAGTYEQYF. The DNA for the CDR3 is TGTGCCAGCAGCTTAAGCGCGGGGACCTACGAGCAGTACTTC.

This clone appeared once. The V call is TRBV27, the J call TRBJ1-1; D is perhaps TRBD1 (5 bases). The CDR3 has 17 amino acids. V was clipped by 5 bases and J by 0 bases, with 19 bases between them. Germline V lookup: CDR1 MNHEY, CDR2 SMNVEV (reference sequence). The CDR3 reads CASSTVKGITMNTEAFF. Written as DNA, the CDR3 is TGTGCCAGCAGTACGGTTAAGGGGATAACTATGAACACTGAAGCTTTCTTT.

CDR3 sequence (DNA): TGCGCCAGCAGCCAAGAACAGGGAAGGAACGAGCAGTACTTC. Protein: CASSQEQGRNEQYF. The V call is TRBV4-1, the J call TRBJ2-7; the D gene is possibly TRBD1 (6 bases). Germline V gene data show CDR1 as MGHRA and CDR2 as YSYEKL. V was pared by 0 bases and J by 5 bases, with 11 bases between. The CDR3 has 14 residues.

This clone appeared once. This chain uses TRBV7-9 with TRBJ2-5, with TRBD2 matching over 7 bases. Trimming at V came to 5 bases and at J to 3 bases, leaving 9 bases not matched to a gene. This CDR3 region has 15 residues. The germline gives CDR1 SEHNR, CDR2 FQNEAQ (reference sequence). CDR3 region: CASSRPAAGKETQYF. CDR3 DNA sequence: TGTGCCAGCAGCCGCCCGGCAGCGGGGAAAGAGACCCAGTACTTC.

This clone has just a few counts. The chain employs TRBV7-9 and TRBJ2-7, with D perhaps TRBD1 (5 bases). Germline CDR1 and CDR2: SEHNR and FQNEAQ (reference sequence). The CDR3 length is 15 residues. Trimming pared 4 bases from V and 2 bases from J, leaving 15 bases between. CDR3 in DNA: TGTGCCAGCAGCTCTGATTCAGGGTTTACCTACGAGCAGTACTTC. Protein: CASSSDSGFTYEQYF.

The V call is TRBV7-9, the J call TRBJ1-2; D not resolved. CDR1 and CDR2 (germline): SEHNR, FQNEAQ (reference sequence). The V end was cut by 1 base, the J end by 4 bases, with 7 bases between. This CDR3 spans 13 amino acids. CDR3 region: CASSLGWGYGYTF. The CDR3 DNA reads TGTGCCAGCAGCTTAGGCTGGGGCTATGGCTACACCTTC.

The chain has TRBV9 and TRBJ2-5; tentatively, D is TRBD1 (6 bases). The CDR3 has 13 amino acids. V gave up 7 bases and J gave up 7 bases, with 17 bases separating them. Germline-derived CDR1 and CDR2 are SGDLS and YYNGEE. CDR3 in amino acids: CASALQGQGTQYF. CDR3 coding DNA: TGTGCCAGCGCTTTGCAGGGGCAGGGGACCCAGTACTTC. Filled out from reference TRBV9 and TRBJ2-5, the complete variable domain reads DSGVTQTPKHLITATGQRVTLRCSPRSGDLSVYWYQQSLDQGLQFLIQYYNGEERAKGNILERFSAQQFPDLHSELNLSSLELGDSALYFCASALQGQGTQYFGPGTRLLVL.

The chain couples TRBV2 to TRBJ2-7; 9 nucleotides align to TRBD1. This CDR3 region has 13 residues. In germline, CDR1 is SNHLY, CDR2 FYNNEI. V was clipped by 11 bases and J by 7 bases; unmatched bases: 12. In nucleotides, the CDR3 is TGTGCCGGGGCCAACAGGGGGCCGAGGGAGCAGTACTTC. Translation: CAGANRGPREQYF. Using reference TRBV2 and TRBJ2-7 for the parts outside the CDR3, the full variable domain is EPEVTQTPSHQVTQMGQEVILRCVPISNHLYFYWYRQILGQKVEFLVSFYNNEISEKSEIFDDQFSVERPDGSNFTLKIRSTKLEDSAMYFCAGANRGPREQYFGPGTRLTVT.

The chain joins TRBV7-9 to TRBJ1-1, with no clear D. Trimming stripped 3 bases from V and 0 bases from J, with 2 bases between. The CDR3 is 12 amino acids. Germline V gene lookup returns CDR1 SEHNR and CDR2 FQNEAQ (reference sequence). The CDR3 DNA sequence: TGTGCCAGCAGCTTGCTGAACACTGAAGCTTTCTTT. Protein product: CASSLLNTEAFF.